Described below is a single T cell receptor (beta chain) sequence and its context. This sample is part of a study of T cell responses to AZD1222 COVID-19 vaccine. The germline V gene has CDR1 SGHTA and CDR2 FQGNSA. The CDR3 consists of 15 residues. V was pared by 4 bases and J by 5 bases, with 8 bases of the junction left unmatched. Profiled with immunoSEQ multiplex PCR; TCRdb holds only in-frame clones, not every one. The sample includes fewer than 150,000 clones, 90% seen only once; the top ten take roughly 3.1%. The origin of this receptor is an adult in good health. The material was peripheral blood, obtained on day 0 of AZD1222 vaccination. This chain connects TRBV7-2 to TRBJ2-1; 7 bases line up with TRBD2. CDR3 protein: CASSWLAGVDNEQFF. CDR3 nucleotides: TGTGCCAGCAGCTGGTTGGCGGGAGTAGACAATGAGCAGTTCTTC.